These T cell receptor beta chains were read from a single sample in a study of blood T cells in healthy people across ages. TCRdb analysed the 5' RACE reads with MiXCR anew, one entry per CDR3 protein. This sample carries some 700,000 distinct CDR3 sequences, approximately 22% of them seen once, and the ten largest clones take roughly a fifth. Material for sequencing was blood. All receptors derive from a man between 65 and 85 years old in good health. Each CDR3 is given with its conserved first and last residue. Fields, in order: V gene, clone size, D gene, J gene, CDR3 DNA, CDR3 protein. D genes are given only for firm matches. The size of a clone is reported for some rows only, either as once, few or many, or as a class for expanded clones.

TRBV7-8	few	TRBD2	TRBJ2-5	TGTGCCAGCAGCCCTCATATGAGCGGGGGGGCATTAGAGACCCAGTACTTC	CASSPHMSGGALETQYF
TRBV9	few	TRBD1	TRBJ1-2	TGTGCCAGCAGAGGGGACAGGGTACTGAACGGCTACACCTTC	CASRGDRVLNGYTF
TRBV6-2/TRBV6-3	.	.	TRBJ1-4	TGTGCCAGCTCGGGGACATACGGAGAAAAACTGTTTTTT	CASSGTYGEKLFF
TRBV20-1	few	TRBD1	TRBJ2-3	TGCAGTGCTAGACGTTGGAGGGACAGGGGACGCACAGATACGCAGTATTTT	CSARRWRDRGRTDTQYF
TRBV24-1	few	.	TRBJ2-4	TGTGCCACCAGTGATTCCTCGGGCCGGGGAAACATTCAGTACTTC	CATSDSSGRGNIQYF
TRBV6-5	few	TRBD1	TRBJ2-2	TGTGCCAGCAGAACAGGGGGCGGCGGGGAGCTGTTTTTT	CASRTGGGGELFF
TRBV11-2	.	.	TRBJ2-1	TGTGCCAGCAGCCCCCGTATGGGGGCCGGCAATGAGCAGTTCTTC	CASSPRMGAGNEQFF
TRBV7-2	.	TRBD2	TRBJ2-3	TGTGCCAGCAGCTCGCCGACTAGCGGGGGGCGTAATACGCAGTATTTT	CASSSPTSGGRNTQYF
TRBV5-1	many	TRBD2	TRBJ2-1	TGTGCCAGCAGCTTAACTAGCGGCTACAATGAGCAGTTCTTC	CASSLTSGYNEQFF
TRBV29-1	.	.	TRBJ1-4	TGCAGCGTTGAAGTACCCGGGAGCGCAACTAATGAAAAACTGTTTTTT	CSVEVPGSATNEKLFF
TRBV5-1	.	TRBD2	TRBJ2-3	TGCGCCAGCAGCTTAGGGACTAGCGGGAGAACGGGCACAGATACGCAGTATTTT	CASSLGTSGRTGTDTQYF
TRBV12-3/TRBV12-4	many	.	TRBJ1-2	TGTGCCAGCAGTTTTGGGGGGAATGGCTACACCTTC	CASSFGGNGYTF
TRBV12-3/TRBV12-4	few	TRBD1	TRBJ1-1	TGTGCCAGCAGTCCCCGGGACAGGGGCATGAACACTGAAGCTTTCTTT	CASSPRDRGMNTEAFF
TRBV15	.	.	TRBJ1-6	TGTGCCACCAGCAGCGGACCGAATTCACCCCTCCACTTT	CATSSGPNSPLHF
TRBV6-5	few	.	TRBJ1-6	TGTGCCAGCAAACGGAGCAATTCACCCCTCCACTTT	CASKRSNSPLHF
TRBV14	.	.	TRBJ1-1	TGTGCCAGCAGCCGGATGAGTCAAACTGAAGCTTTCTTT	CASSRMSQTEAFF
TRBV4-1	many	.	TRBJ2-1	TGCGCCAGCAGCCAAGGGGGGTTCAGAAACAATGAGCAGTTCTTC	CASSQGGFRNNEQFF
TRBV9	.	.	TRBJ1-6	TGTGCCAGCAGGTTGTCGGATAATTCACCCCTCCACTTT	CASRLSDNSPLHF
TRBV29-1	.	TRBD1	TRBJ2-3	TGCAGCGGGACAGGGGTAGATACGCAGTATTTT	CSGTGVDTQYF
TRBV12-3/TRBV12-4	few	.	TRBJ1-4	TGTGCCAGCAGCGACAGGAGGGAAAAACTGTTTTTT	CASSDRREKLFF
TRBV10-2	few	TRBD1	TRBJ1-4	TGCGCCAGCAGGGACAGGGGCGAGGAAAAACTGTTTTTT	CASRDRGEEKLFF
TRBV10-3	.	TRBD2	TRBJ2-1	TGTGCCATCCCTAGCGGGAGGCCCGGCGGGCAGTTCTTC	CAIPSGRPGGQFF
TRBV14	many	TRBD1	TRBJ1-1	TGTGCCAGCAGCCCAGCGGGACAGGGGCGTTGGAGCACTGAAGCTTTCTTT	CASSPAGQGRWSTEAFF
TRBV4-3	few	.	TRBJ2-3	TGCGCCAGCAGCGGACAGTACACAGATACGCAGTATTTT	CASSGQYTDTQYF
TRBV7-9	.	TRBD1	TRBJ1-1	TGTGCCAGCAGCTCAGCTCACGGGACAGGCACTATGAACACTGAAGCTTTCTTT	CASSSAHGTGTMNTEAFF